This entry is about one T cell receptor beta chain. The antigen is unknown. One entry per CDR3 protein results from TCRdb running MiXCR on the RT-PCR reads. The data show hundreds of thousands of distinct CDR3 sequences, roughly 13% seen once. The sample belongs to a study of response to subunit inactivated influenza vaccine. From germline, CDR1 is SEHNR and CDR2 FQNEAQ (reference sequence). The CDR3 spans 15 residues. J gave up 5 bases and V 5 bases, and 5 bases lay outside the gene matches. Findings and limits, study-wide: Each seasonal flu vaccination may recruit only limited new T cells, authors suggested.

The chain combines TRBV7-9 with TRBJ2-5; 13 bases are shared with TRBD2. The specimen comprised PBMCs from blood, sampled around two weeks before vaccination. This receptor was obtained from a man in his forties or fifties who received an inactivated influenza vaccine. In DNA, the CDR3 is TGTGCCAGCAGCCGGACTAGCGGGGGAGCGGAGACCCAGTACTTC. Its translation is CASSRTSGGAETQYF.